This T cell receptor (beta chain) was profiled in a study of shared clonotypes between healthy human individuals. With respect to this clone: As yet, its antigen is unknown.

CDR1 and CDR2 (germline): SQVTM, ANQGSEA. The length of the CDR3 is 12 residues. Splitting of CD4+ cells produced CD45RA+ naive and CD45RA-negative memory subsets. Study outcomes and limitations: Compared with memory subsets, naive subsets generally had larger estimated richness. Relative to clonotypes present in all four donors, those not shared had lower generation probabilities.

Repertoires were generated with immunoSEQ multiplex PCR, while TCRdb's copy carries only in-frame clones and drops some. The sample shows about 2.4 million clones, more than 85% of them seen only once. The chain has TRBV29-1 and TRBJ2-5; TRBD2 aligns across 8 bases. The last part of the DNA fits TRBJ2-7 better; the J call may be wrong. Sequenced: naive CD4+ T cells from PBMCs. This sample's subset: CD45RA+ positively selected. This clonotype was sampled from a man aged 18 to 35 in good health. Some clones in this sample may be carry-over from other donors' samples. CDR3 residues: CSVTPGGGEQYF. The CDR3 DNA reads as TGCAGCGTCACCCCGGGGGGGGGCGAGCAGTACTTC.